Included here is one TCR beta chain sequence, with context. Antigen: not known. TCRdb re-called the 5' RACE reads through MiXCR, storing one row per CDR3 protein. Of 700,000 or so distinct CDR3 sequences in the sample, 8.5% to 9.5% are singletons; the top ten hold around 0.98%. The sample comes from a study of identical twins. General study points: Models underpredicted monozygotic twin sharing of out-of-frame TCR alpha.

Per the germline V gene, CDR1 is MGHDK and CDR2 is SYGVNS. The CDR3 is 16 amino acids. Trimming removed 1 base from V and 6 bases from J; junction bases left unmatched: 11. The donors were all healthy and Caucasian. The same data also went into a second study, on yellow fever vaccine responses in identical twins.

The clonotype was recovered from a woman aged 18-35 years in good health. The rearrangement links TRBV25-1 to TRBJ1-2, with TRBD1 matching over 7 bases. Sequencing input: PBMCs. CDR3 protein: CASSEFPTGAFNGYTF. The CDR3 bases are TGTGCCAGCAGTGAATTCCCCACAGGGGCTTTCAATGGCTACACCTTC.